One T cell receptor beta chain is described in this entry. Its antigen is unknown. There are no base qualities to consult, and no much larger clone falls within one base. One collaborating source in Seattle enrolled patients while the patients were actively infected and followed the patients over time throughout the course of disease. Each collaborating institution followed its own protocols to collect whole blood in K2EDTA tubes. Collaborator samples were shipped for TCRbeta analysis as frozen whole blood, isolated PBMCs, or DNA extracted from either sample type. This sample stems from a study of blood T cell repertoires in COVID-19 (dated by TCRdb to 2020 to 2021). Regarding the complete study: Collaborator samples came from the United States, Italy and Spain and covered acute and convalescent phases of COVID-19. The material from the prospective study consisted of cDNA or gDNA derived from T cells, B-cell-depleted T cells, or PBMCs. The dataset comprised deeply sampled blood TCRbeta repertoires from subjects exposed to, actively infected with, or recovered from COVID-19. A freely available public database, intended as a resource for researchers studying the immune response to SARS-CoV-2, is where the repertoires were released. Samples were obtained from the ongoing ImmuneRACE study (first 160 participants) and from some 1,200 subjects provided by 6 global collaborators. The sample metadata nearly always contained a de-identified subject ID, COVID-19 status, age in years and sex. HLA class I and class II types, where available, came from metadata supplied by the sample provider rather than from assay-based typing. Findings and caveats that apply to the study as a whole: How much clinical and demographic metadata was included differed by source and by participant, and the metadata was provided uncurated.

From cysteine to phenylalanine, the CDR3 is 13 amino acids long. Only CDR3 DNA is held: 39 bases, read in frame from base 1. Trimming accounts for 4 bases at V and 3 bases at J, while the number of junction bases matched to no gene is 3. From the germline V gene (reference sequence), CDR1 is SGHNT and CDR2 is YYREEE. TCRbeta CDR3 regions were amplified from genomic DNA using the immunoSEQ Assay, a bias-controlled multiplex PCR. The authors processed their data as follows. The number of nucleated cells in each sample was estimated by amplification of reference gene primers within the assay. To quantify the absolute abundance of each unique TCRbeta CDR3 rearrangement, sequence reads were collapsed and filtered. For each sample, productive Simpson clonality was calculated by taking the square root of Simpson's diversity index across productive rearrangements. The clones in this table, taken by TCRdb from immuneACCESS, are in-frame only. Not every clone is retained; where verified, under half of the shortfall comes from an unresolved V gene, and the cause of the rest is unknown. V and J calls and clone size are those listed in that table; D and trimming were worked out from the DNA. In this sample the table shows about 300,000 clones, over 85% of which occur a single time. The ten most abundant clones make up 1.5% to 2% of the sample.

Material for sequencing was peripheral blood. The chain was built from TRBV5-4 and TRBJ2-7; TRBD1 agrees with 8 junctional bases. This TCR was recovered from a woman younger than 45 with COVID-19, enrolled during active disease. The CDR3 region has the sequence CASSTGQGYEQYF. In nucleotides, the sequence is TGTGCCAGCAGCACAGGACAGGGCTACGAGCAGTACTTC.